The T cell receptor beta chain described here comes from a study of control samples from healthy donors and cancer patients. Germline V gene data show CDR1 as SGDLS and CDR2 as YYNGEE. V was shortened by 3 bases and J by 3 bases, with 9 bases between the two germline ends. This CDR3 has 13 amino acids. Sequenced by immunoSEQ multiplex PCR; TCRdb stores in-frame clones only, minus some. The table lists approximately 69,000 clones, around 90% of them singletons. The origin of this receptor is a man aged 55 to 69 with colorectal cancer. J is TRBJ1-2 and V is TRBV9; TRBD1 is a possible D gene (6 bases). Material for sequencing was PBMCs. In DNA, the CDR3 is TGTGCCAGCAGCGAGGGGGGCGACTATGGCTACACCTTC. It encodes CASSEGGDYGYTF.